This T cell receptor (beta chain) is from a study of blood T cell repertoires in COVID-19. Germline lookup yields CDR1 SGHRS and CDR2 YFSETQ. With 1 base clipped from V and 0 bases from J, the junction kept 11 bases outside the gene matches. The CDR3 runs to 18 residues. This clone was recorded once. Produced via immunoSEQ multiplex PCR; TCRdb's table is partial and in-frame only. The sample has about 83,000 clones; around 88% are singletons. This chain joins TRBV5-1 and TRBJ1-1; 8 bases are a match to TRBD1. The TCR comes from a man aged 55 to 70 with acute or convalescent COVID-19. Sequenced sample: peripheral blood. DNA of the CDR3: TGCGCCAGCAGCTTGTTCCAAACAGGGGGAGATTTGAACACTGAAGCTTTCTTT. Residues: CASSLFQTGGDLNTEAFF.